One and the same sample provided the 25 T cell receptor beta chains below, sequenced in a study of CD8+ T cells in alopecia areata. Extracted RNA was reverse transcribed into cDNA, the sequencing template. Sequencing was performed with immunoSEQ multiplex PCR; in TCRdb, only in-frame clones are kept and a portion is missing. The sample shows roughly 200,000 clones, about 60% of them seen only once. Indicated treatment: oral pan-JAK inhibitor, 5-10 mg twice daily. Specimen: CD8+ T cells sorted from blood, collected at week 24, from a patient treated with tofacitinib. Receptors were obtained from a human donor with alopecia areata.

This clone was counted a few times. The V and J genes are TRBV30 and TRBJ1-6; maybe TRBD1 (6 bases). V was clipped by 5 bases and J by 6 bases, with 14 bases between them. CDR1 and CDR2 from the germline V gene are GTSNPN and SVGIG (reference sequence). There are 14 residues in the CDR3. CDR3 DNA sequence: TGTGCCTGGGGGCTGACAGGAGGTAATTCACCCCTCCACTTT. Translation gives CAWGLTGGNSPLHF.

The chain is built from TRBV5-6 and TRBJ1-5; no firm D call. The V gene lost 3 bases and the J gene lost 7 bases, with 20 bases spanning the gap. The CDR3 length is 16 residues. Germline V gives CDR1 SGHDT, CDR2 YYEEEE. CDR3 loop: CASSSITSKGNQPQHF. For the CDR3, the DNA is TGTGCCAGCAGCTCAATTACTTCCAAGGGTAACCAGCCCCAGCATTTT.

This sequence joins TRBV7-9 and TRBJ1-2; no reliable D call. Trimming removed 2 bases at V and 5 bases at J, with 12 bases between. The CDR3 has 14 residues. The V gene's germline CDR1 is SEHNR and CDR2 FQNEAQ (reference sequence). In DNA, the CDR3 is TGTGCCAGCAGCTTATCGGGGTCCGATTATGGCTACACCTTC. This gives the protein CASSLSGSDYGYTF.

The J gene is TRBJ1-5, the V gene TRBV10-3; a possible D gene is TRBD1 (5 bases). The CDR3 covers 15 residues. Deletions cut 3 bases from V and 5 bases from J, with 14 bases between. Germline V gene lookup returns CDR1 ENHRY and CDR2 SYGVKD. The CDR3 DNA reads as TGTGCCATCAGTGATTCTTCGGACAATGATCAGCCCCAGCATTTT. Its protein is CAISDSSDNDQPQHF.

This sequence joins TRBV27 and TRBJ2-5, with TRBD1 matching over 7 bases. The CDR3 is 14 amino acids. Germline V gene lookup returns CDR1 MNHEY and CDR2 SMNVEV (reference sequence). J lost 4 bases, V lost 0 bases, and 2 bases had no gene match. The CDR3 is CASSLSSGGETQYF. The CDR3 DNA is TGTGCCAGCAGTTTATCATCAGGGGGAGAGACCCAGTACTTC.

The chain joins TRBV9 to TRBJ2-1, with D possibly matching TRBD2 (5 bases). CDR1 SGDLS and CDR2 YYNGEE come from the germline V gene. V gave up 0 bases and J gave up 4 bases, with 11 bases separating them. The CDR3 length is 15 residues. In DNA, the CDR3 is TGTGCCAGCAGCGTAGCGGGGTCCCCATACAATGAGCAGTTCTTC. Translated, it gives CASSVAGSPYNEQFF.

The J gene is TRBJ1-4, the V gene TRBV30; 10 nucleotides match TRBD1. The germline V gene encodes CDR1 GTSNPN and CDR2 SVGIG (reference sequence). Trimming removed 2 bases from V and 8 bases from J; junction bases left unmatched: 5. CDR3 size: 14 residues. The CDR3 is CAWSPGTGDEKLFF. The CDR3 nucleotides read TGTGCCTGGAGTCCCGGGACAGGGGACGAAAAACTGTTTTTT.

This clone has more than one count but fewer than ten. This chain joins TRBV6-5 and TRBJ2-3; perhaps D is TRBD1 or TRBD2 (5 bases each). Per germline, CDR1 MNHEY and CDR2 SVGAGI. The CDR3 loop spans 15 amino acids. Deletions cut 2 bases from V and 1 base from J, with 10 bases between. The CDR3 DNA is TGTGCCAGCAGTTACCGGGACCCGCGCACAGATACGCAGTATTTT. Amino acids: CASSYRDPRTDTQYF.

The chain uses TRBV9 and TRBJ2-2; unclear D gene. The length of the CDR3 is 13 residues. CDR1 is SGDLS, CDR2 YYNGEE, per germline. V lost 5 bases to trimming and J lost 6 bases, with 11 bases between them. The CDR3 DNA sequence: TGTGCCAGCAGTACAAGGCTCCCCGGGGAGCTGTTTTTT. This codes for CASSTRLPGELFF.

This clone was seen a single time. The chain has TRBV29-1 and TRBJ1-1; possible D gene TRBD1, 6 bases. The CDR3 runs 13 residues. From germline, CDR1 is SQVTM and CDR2 ANQGSEA. Deletions cut 8 bases from V and 8 bases from J, with 21 bases between. Here the CDR3 reads CSLTGTGSREAFF. CDR3 nucleotides: TGCAGCTTAACAGGGACGGGGTCGAGGGAAGCTTTCTTT.

This clone has just a few counts. The V and J genes are TRBV7-8 and TRBJ2-3, with no clear D. CDR1 SGHVS and CDR2 FQNEAQ come from the germline V gene. The germline V and J ends were trimmed by 1 base and 0 bases, with 8 bases remaining between them. The CDR3 loop spans 15 amino acids. The CDR3 is CASSLGETSTDTQYF. As DNA, the CDR3 is TGTGCCAGCAGCTTAGGTGAAACTAGCACAGATACGCAGTATTTT.

This clone was counted between two and nine times. This chain joins TRBV5-1 and TRBJ1-1; D gene ambiguous. The CDR3 runs to 11 residues. V lost 7 bases and J 5 bases, leaving 9 bases between the germline ends. Germline V lookup: CDR1 SGHRS, CDR2 YFSETQ. The CDR3: CASGSGTEAFF. CDR3 bases: TGCGCCAGCGGTTCGGGAACTGAAGCTTTCTTT.

The rearrangement uses TRBV5-1 and TRBJ1-1, with D possibly TRBD1 on 5 matching bases. The CDR3 runs to 14 residues. V dropped 3 bases and J dropped 5 bases, with 14 bases sitting between them. Germline V gene data show CDR1 as SGHRS and CDR2 as YFSETQ. The CDR3: CASSSQGAGTEAFF. CDR3 coding DNA: TGCGCCAGCAGCTCCCAAGGGGCAGGGACTGAAGCTTTCTTT.

This clone was counted between two and nine times. The chain couples TRBV7-9 to TRBJ2-5, with no clear D. V was shortened by 5 bases and J by 3 bases, with 4 bases between the two germline ends. In germline, CDR1 is SEHNR, CDR2 FQNEAQ (reference sequence). The CDR3 runs to 11 residues. DNA of the CDR3: TGTGCCAGCAGCATCGAAGAGACCCAGTACTTC. Its translation: CASSIEETQYF.

The V and J genes are TRBV28 and TRBJ2-7, with 9 nucleotides matching TRBD2. CDR1 is MDHEN, CDR2 SYDVKM, per germline. The V gene end was trimmed by 4 bases and the J gene end by 2 bases; junction bases not matched to a gene: 0. The CDR3 runs 13 residues. Written as DNA, the CDR3 is TGTGCCAGCAGTTGGACTAGCGCCTACGAGCAGTACTTC. It translates to CASSWTSAYEQYF. Based on the CDR3 plus reference TRBV28 and TRBJ2-7, the full variable domain is DVKVTQSSRYLVKRTGEKVFLECVQDMDHENMFWYRQDPGLGLRLIYFSYDVKMKEKGDIPEGYSVSREKKERFSLILESASTNQTSMYLCASSWTSAYEQYFGPGTRLTVT.

The chain is built from TRBV5-5 and TRBJ2-1; possibly TRBD1 for D (7 bases). The CDR3 has 16 residues. The V gene lost 4 bases and the J gene lost 5 bases, with 19 bases spanning the gap. Germline V gene lookup returns CDR1 SGHKS and CDR2 YYEKEE (reference sequence). The CDR3: CASSPPAGQKNNEQFF. In nucleotides, the CDR3 is TGTGCCAGCAGCCCACCCGCGGGACAGAAAAACAATGAGCAGTTCTTC.

With respect to this clone: This sample also contains other DNA sequences that code for the same CDR3. The chain is built from TRBV30 and TRBJ2-1; D gene uncertain. The CDR3 loop spans 12 amino acids. Trimming took off 1 base at V and 0 bases at J, with 1 base between the two ends. Germline V gene sequence: CDR1 GTSNPN, CDR2 SVGIG (reference sequence). As DNA, the CDR3 is TGTGCCTGGAGTGCCTCCTACAATGAGCAGTTCTTC. It is translated as CAWSASYNEQFF.

This clone has a handful of counts. The CDR3 spells CASSSTGPNPHEQFF. The CDR3 DNA reads as TGTGCCAGCAGCTCGACCGGGCCGAACCCCCATGAGCAGTTCTTC. V gene TRBV6-5 combines with J gene TRBJ2-1; D is unresolved. CDR3 length equals 15 residues. V lost 6 bases and J 8 bases, leaving 20 bases between the germline ends. Germline V lookup: CDR1 MNHEY, CDR2 SVGAGI.

V and J are TRBV12-5 and TRBJ1-2, with D unclear. CDR1 is LGHNT and CDR2 is FRNRAP in the germline V gene. Trimming cost V 3 bases and J 8 bases, with 13 bases left between them. The CDR3 is 13 amino acids. CDR3 sequence reads: CASGFPTGFGYTF. In DNA form, the CDR3 reads TGTGCTAGTGGTTTCCCGACTGGGTTCGGCTACACCTTC.

The chain carries TRBV2 and TRBJ1-1, with TRBD1 matching 8 bases. The CDR3 extends over 15 amino acids. The V gene end was trimmed by 3 bases and the J gene end by 1 base; junction bases not matched to a gene: 4. Germline V gene data show CDR1 as SNHLY and CDR2 as FYNNEI. The CDR3: CASSETGAGNTEAFF. The CDR3 DNA reads TGTGCCAGCAGTGAGACAGGGGCTGGGAACACTGAAGCTTTCTTT. Full variable domain (outside the CDR3, taken from reference TRBV2 and TRBJ1-1): EPEVTQTPSHQVTQMGQEVILRCVPISNHLYFYWYRQILGQKVEFLVSFYNNEISEKSEIFDDQFSVERPDGSNFTLKIRSTKLEDSAMYFCASSETGAGNTEAFFGQGTRLTVV.

The rearrangement joins TRBV29-1 to TRBJ1-1; D gene uncertain. CDR3 size: 11 residues. The germline V gene has CDR1 SQVTM and CDR2 ANQGSEA. Trimming stripped 7 bases from V and 7 bases from J, with 13 bases between. The CDR3 sequence is CSGVVEIEAFF. CDR3 sequence (DNA): TGCAGCGGGGTGGTGGAAATTGAAGCTTTCTTT. Full variable domain (outside the CDR3, taken from reference TRBV29-1 and TRBJ1-1): SAVISQKPSRDICQRGTSLTIQCQVDSQVTMMFWYRQQPGQSLTLIATANQGSEATYESGFVIDKFPISRPNLTFSTLTVSNMSPEDSSIYLCSGVVEIEAFFGQGTRLTVV.

Notes on this clone: The junction departs from germline at one end; a sequencing error may be responsible. The CDR3 DNA reads TGCAGTGCCAGAGACGGTTCACCCCTCCACTTT. It encodes CSARDGSPLHF. The chain combines TRBV20-1 with TRBJ1-6; no reliable D call. From germline, CDR1 is DFQATT and CDR2 SNEGSKA (reference sequence). The CDR3 consists of 11 residues.

This clone was seen a few times. The chain links TRBV5-6 to TRBJ2-5; tentative D call: TRBD2 (5 bases). The length of the CDR3 is 14 residues. Trimming shortened V by 3 bases and J by 3 bases, and 12 bases separated the two germline ends. The germline V gene has CDR1 SGHDT and CDR2 YYEEEE. The CDR3 protein is CASSSNEGKETQYF. The CDR3, as DNA: TGTGCCAGCAGCTCCAATGAGGGTAAAGAGACCCAGTACTTC.

J is TRBJ1-1 and V is TRBV9; maybe TRBD1 (6 bases). The V and J ends lost 5 bases and 1 base respectively, with 12 bases between them. Germline values: CDR1 SGDLS, CDR2 YYNGEE. The CDR3 sequence is 14 residues long. This chain's CDR3 is CASSARGGNTEAFF. For the CDR3, the DNA is TGTGCCAGCAGTGCTAGAGGGGGGAACACTGAAGCTTTCTTT.

The chain combines TRBV29-1 with TRBJ2-1; D is perhaps TRBD1 or TRBD2 (5 bases each). The germline V gene encodes CDR1 SQVTM and CDR2 ANQGSEA. Trimming took off 1 base at V and 10 bases at J, with 8 bases between the two ends. This CDR3 spans 11 amino acids. CDR3 loop: CSVEAGPEQFF. The CDR3 nucleotides are TGCAGCGTTGAAGCGGGGCCGGAGCAGTTCTTC.